In its sample, the clone carrying this TCR beta chain ranks as medium-sized. Antigen specificity is unknown. V shed 5 bases and J shed 11 bases, with 19 bases lying between them. The germline gives CDR1 SGHNT, CDR2 YENEEA. The CDR3 totals 14 residues. The data stem from a study of tumor-infiltrating lymphocytes in primary liver carcinoma. From unsorted bulk tissue weighing roughly 17-32 mg, DNA and RNA were co-extracted. Study conclusions and caveats: Only about 7-24% of top clones occurred in every one of the five tumor regions. Tumor-adjacent and tumor-blood pairs overlapped less than tumor region pairs did. Tumor specimens were characterized by a significantly higher top-250-clone fraction than blood (p = 0.039).

The authors made TCR beta cDNA from around 500 ng total RNA with a constant-region primer. What produced the TCR beta libraries was three nested multiplex PCR rounds using slightly modified ARM-PCR. PCR rounds one and two used TRBV1-TRBV30 forward primers with a C-beta reverse primer for 10 cycles each. Each CDR3 protein is one row after TCRdb ran MiXCR on the multiplex PCR reads. The sample holds about 99,000 distinct CDR3 sequences, about 70% seen once. The clonotype originates from a woman aged 55-69 years with primary liver carcinoma and hepatitis B virus infection. Sample: liver tumor tissue from sampling region 5. Regarding subset: tumor region T5, tumor centre. The chain carries TRBV11-3 and TRBJ2-1, with D possibly TRBD2 on 6 matching bases. This CDR3 is CASSLRDRDSQQFF. The CDR3 nucleotides are TGTGCCAGCAGCCTCCGGGACCGGGACTCCCAGCAGTTCTTC.